This T cell receptor (beta chain) was identified during a study of cytomegalovirus exposure and HLA in healthy donors. The PCR employed 60 Vbeta primers together with 13 Jbeta primers. Produced via immunoSEQ multiplex PCR; TCRdb's table is partial and in-frame only. The repertoire has approximately 88,000 clones, approximately 80% of them found once; the top ten carry approximately 5.1%. The CDR3 runs 14 residues. V lost 4 bases, J lost 6 bases, and 4 bases stayed unmatched. CDR1 and CDR2 (germline): MGHRA, YSYEKL. The TCR was taken from a man in his thirties or forties in good health and CMV-seropositive. The chain couples TRBV4-1 to TRBJ2-2, with 8 bases aligning to TRBD1. Specimen: PBMCs. Written as DNA, the CDR3 is TGCGCCAGCAGCCCTAGGACAGGGCCCGGGGAGCTGTTTTTT. Its protein is CASSPRTGPGELFF.